Listed below are T cell receptor beta chains from one sample, sequenced in a study of identifying expanded T cells in peripheral blood. This table comes from immunoSEQ multiplex PCR, and its TCRdb copy is limited to in-frame clones, with some not included. The sample includes over 85,000 clones, about 85% of them seen just once. The sequencing sample was made of blood. Every receptor here comes from a person between 18 and 75 years old in good health. The CDR3 runs from the conserved cysteine through the conserved F or W. The D gene is left open where the match is weak. Only part of the rows carry a size: once, few, many, or a class if the clone is expanded.

TGTGCCAGCAGTAACCCCTACAATGAGCAGTTCTTC,CASSNPYNEQFF,NA,TRBV7-2,12,NA,TRBJ2-1
TGTGCCAGCAGCACCGCACAGGACAATTCCGGCACCTTC,CASSTAQDNSGTF,NA,TRBV7-2,13,NA,TRBJ1-2
TGTGCCAGCAGCTTAGTAGTTGCCAGTTACAATGAGCAGTTCTTC,CASSLVVASYNEQFF,NA,TRBV11-2,15,NA,TRBJ2-1
TGTGCCAGCAGTGAACACTGGGATGTCCACGAGCAGTACTTC,CASSEHWDVHEQYF,NA,TRBV6-1,14,NA,TRBJ2-7
TGTGCCAGCAGCGCAATACCCTACTACGAGCAGTACTTC,CASSAIPYYEQYF,NA,TRBV7-2,13,once,TRBJ2-7
TGTGCCAGCAGCGCAGGGGGGGCCGGCAATGAGCAGTTCTTC,CASSAGGAGNEQFF,NA,TRBV9,14,NA,TRBJ2-1
TGTGCCAGCAGCCCCATAACCCTTGCTAACTATGGCTACACCTTC,CASSPITLANYGYTF,NA,TRBV6-5,15,NA,TRBJ1-2
TGTGCCAGTAGTACGGGGTATGTTAACTATGGCTACACCTTC,CASSTGYVNYGYTF,NA,TRBV19,14,NA,TRBJ1-2
TGCGCCAGCAGCAAGACTAGCAGGGGGGACATTCAGTACTTC,CASSKTSRGDIQYF,NA,TRBV5-1,14,once,TRBJ2-4
TGTGCCAGCAGTTCGATACAGAATCCTAATTCACCCCTCCACTTT,CASSSIQNPNSPLHF,NA,TRBV25-1,15,NA,TRBJ1-6
TGTGCCAGCAGCCTCCCGGAGGGGTACCCCTCCTACGAGCAGTACTTC,CASSLPEGYPSYEQYF,NA,TRBV5-6,16,once,TRBJ2-7
TGTGCCAGTAGTATAGGCGGGCCAGGGGGCGCCCCGGGCTATGGCTACACCTTC,CASSIGGPGGAPGYGYTF,TRBD1,TRBV19,18,NA,TRBJ1-2
TGTGCCTGGAGTGACAGGTTGCCCTATACTGAAGCTTTCTTT,CAWSDRLPYTEAFF,NA,TRBV30,14,NA,TRBJ1-1
TGTGCCAGCAGTCCTACCAGGGTTTGGAACATTCAGTACTTC,CASSPTRVWNIQYF,NA,TRBV6-5,14,NA,TRBJ2-4
TGTGCCAGCAGCTTTGGAGCACAGGTCGCTTTCTTT,CASSFGAQVAFF,NA,TRBV7-9,12,NA,TRBJ1-1
TGTGCCAGCAGCTTATCGAATGAAAAACTGTTTTTT,CASSLSNEKLFF,NA,TRBV5-6,12,NA,TRBJ1-4
TGTGCCAGCAGTTACTCGTCTAGCAATCAGCCCCAGCATTTT,CASSYSSSNQPQHF,NA,TRBV6-6,14,NA,TRBJ1-5
TGTGCCAGCAGCTTTGGACAGGGGATGAACGAGCAGTACTTC,CASSFGQGMNEQYF,TRBD1,TRBV7-9,14,NA,TRBJ2-7
TGTGCCAGTAGCCGCTCGATAGCGGGGTCCGGCTACAATGAGCAGTTCTTC,CASSRSIAGSGYNEQFF,TRBD2,TRBV19,17,NA,TRBJ2-1
TGCGCCAGCAGCTTGGCCCGGAAGGGGCCAACAACTGGGGCCAACGTCCTGACTTTC,CASSLARKGPTTGANVLTF,NA,TRBV5-1,19,NA,TRBJ2-6
TGCGCCAGCAGCTTGGATGGGGGGAGGGAAAAACTGTTTTTT,CASSLDGGREKLFF,NA,TRBV5-1,14,NA,TRBJ1-4
TGTGCCAGTCGGACAGGGACAGTCCAGCCCCAGCATTTT,CASRTGTVQPQHF,TRBD1,TRBV19,13,NA,TRBJ1-5
TGCAGCGTGAGAGGGACAGAGGGAGGCGAGCAGTACTTC,CSVRGTEGGEQYF,NA,TRBV29-1,13,medium-sized,TRBJ2-7
TGTGCCAGCAGCTTTGGAGTGAACACCGGGGAGCTGTTTTTT,CASSFGVNTGELFF,NA,TRBV11-2,14,few,TRBJ2-2
TGTGCCAGCAGCCAAGGAGTAGGGTCCTCAAGGTTGGATACGCAGTATTTT,CASSQGVGSSRLDTQYF,NA,TRBV14,17,NA,TRBJ2-3
TGTGCCAGTAGTATGGGCAGGGCGGACCATCAGCCCCAGCATTTT,CASSMGRADHQPQHF,NA,TRBV19,15,few,TRBJ1-5
TGCGCCAGCAGACAGGGATCTACTAATGAAAAACTGTTTTTT,CASRQGSTNEKLFF,NA,TRBV5-1,14,once,TRBJ1-4
TGTGCCAGCAGCTTGTCCCAAGCTAACTATGGCTACACCTTC,CASSLSQANYGYTF,NA,TRBV5-4,14,NA,TRBJ1-2